One and the same sample provided the 27 T cell receptor beta chains below, sequenced in a study of shared clonotypes between healthy human individuals. The method was immunoSEQ multiplex PCR; TCRdb's version includes in-frame clones alone and lacks a portion of them. The sample yields millions of clones, more than 80% seen once. Sequencing was performed on naive CD4+ T cells sorted from blood. Subset indicated: CD45RA+ positively selected. All receptors come from a man in his late teens or twenties in good health.

V and J are TRBV10-3 and TRBJ1-2; no firm D call. CDR1 is ENHRY, CDR2 SYGVKD, per germline. V lost 4 bases and J lost 8, with 17 bases in between. The CDR3 has 14 amino acids. The CDR3 sequence: CAISVILGPQGYTF. CDR3 in DNA: TGTGCCATCAGTGTCATTTTGGGTCCCCAAGGCTACACCTTC.

This sequence joins TRBV9 and TRBJ2-2; possible D gene TRBD2, 6 bases. V lost 0 bases and J 8 bases, leaving 17 bases between the germline ends. Germline values: CDR1 SGDLS, CDR2 YYNGEE. The CDR3 has 16 residues. In nucleotides, the CDR3 is TGTGCCAGCAGCGTAGGGACGTTCGGGGGATTGGGGGAGCTGTTTTTT. Translated: CASSVGTFGGLGELFF. Using reference TRBV9 and TRBJ2-2 for the parts outside the CDR3, the full variable domain is DSGVTQTPKHLITATGQRVTLRCSPRSGDLSVYWYQQSLDQGLQFLIQYYNGEERAKGNILERFSAQQFPDLHSELNLSSLELGDSALYFCASSVGTFGGLGELFFGEGSRLTVL.

The chain employs TRBV6-5 and TRBJ1-4; 8 bases are shared with TRBD1. V was pared by 2 bases and J by 7 bases, with 6 bases of the junction left unmatched. Germline V gene lookup returns CDR1 MNHEY and CDR2 SVGAGI. The CDR3 covers 15 residues. The CDR3 nucleotides are TGTGCCAGCAGTTACGCGGACAGGGTCGGTGAAAAACTGTTTTTT. Translation: CASSYADRVGEKLFF.

This chain connects TRBV10-3 to TRBJ2-3; possible D gene TRBD2, 6 bases. The CDR3 contains 17 residues. Germline-derived CDR1 and CDR2 are ENHRY and SYGVKD. V gave up 2 bases and J gave up 1 base, with 16 bases separating them. The CDR3 nucleotides read TGTGCCATCAGTGAGGAGAGGGGACTCACTCGCACAGATACGCAGTATTTT. Its translation: CAISEERGLTRTDTQYF.

The CDR3 coding sequence is TGTGCCAGCAGCACCTATTTTCAAGATACGCAGTATTTT. Translating gives CASSTYFQDTQYF. The chain joins TRBV6-1 to TRBJ2-3; D is unclear. With 6 bases removed from V and 5 bases from J, the gap between germline ends came to 12 bases. Germline V gene sequence: CDR1 MNHNS, CDR2 SASEGT. This CDR3 has 13 residues.

The chain couples TRBV6-1 to TRBJ2-1, with 11 bases that match TRBD2. The germline V gene encodes CDR1 MNHNS and CDR2 SASEGT. The J segment lost 4 bases and the V segment lost 4 bases, leaving 3 bases of the junction unmatched. The CDR3 loop spans 15 amino acids. CDR3 coding DNA: TGTGCCAGCAGTGCGGCTAGCGGGGGGTACAATGAGCAGTTCTTC. Translation: CASSAASGGYNEQFF.

The chain couples TRBV30 to TRBJ1-3, with no clear D. The V gene's germline CDR1 is GTSNPN and CDR2 SVGIG (reference sequence). The germline V and J ends were trimmed by 4 bases and 0 bases, with 13 bases remaining between them. The CDR3 length is 15 residues. CDR3 sequence: CAWTIDGSSGNTIYF. CDR3 in DNA: TGTGCCTGGACCATTGACGGGAGCTCTGGAAACACCATATATTTT.

This clone was recorded only once. The rearrangement joins TRBV25-1 to TRBJ2-2; perhaps TRBD1 as D (5 bases). CDR3 length equals 13 residues. V was cut by 6 bases and J by 6 bases, with 11 bases left in between. The germline CDR1 and CDR2 sequences are MGHDK and SYGVNS. CDR3 sequence (DNA): TGTGCCAGCAGACAATACAGGTCCGGGGAGCTGTTTTTT. Encoded protein: CASRQYRSGELFF.

The V and J genes are TRBV9 and TRBJ1-4, with D unclear. The germline V gene encodes CDR1 SGDLS and CDR2 YYNGEE. V lost 5 bases to trimming and J lost 4 bases, with 9 bases between them. This CDR3 has 13 residues. The CDR3 nucleotides are TGTGCCAGCAGGGCAGGATTTAATGAAAAACTGTTTTTT. Translated: CASRAGFNEKLFF.

J is TRBJ2-7 and V is TRBV6-1; TRBD1 might be the D (6 bases). There are 13 residues in the CDR3. Between the trimmed V and J ends, which lost 5 bases and 7 bases, there was a span of 15 bases. Germline V gene sequence: CDR1 MNHNS, CDR2 SASEGT. The CDR3 nucleotides are TGTGCCAGCAGTAGGGGCCAGGGGTGGGAGCAGTACTTC. Translation: CASSRGQGWEQYF.

The table lists this clone with a count of one. The V call is TRBV5-4, the J call TRBJ2-3, with D perhaps matching TRBD2 (6 bases). V was shortened by 5 bases and J by 0 bases, with 13 bases between the two germline ends. Germline V lookup: CDR1 SGHNT, CDR2 YYREEE (reference sequence). The CDR3 contains 15 residues. The CDR3 DNA follows: TGTGCCAGCAGTCGTAGCGGAGGAAGCACAGATACGCAGTATTTT. This encodes CASSRSGGSTDTQYF.

In the case of this clone: Other DNA variants within this sample encode the same CDR3. This rearrangement joins TRBV2 to TRBJ2-3, with D hard to call. Looked up from germline, CDR1 is SNHLY and CDR2 is FYNNEI. V shed 6 bases and J shed 4 bases, with 5 bases lying between them. The CDR3 consists of 11 residues. The CDR3 region is CASSAADTQYF. In DNA, the CDR3 is TGTGCCAGCAGCGCAGCAGATACGCAGTATTTT.

The chain carries TRBV18 and TRBJ2-2, with a tentative D call TRBD1 (6 bases). The CDR3 has 15 amino acids. V shed 5 bases and J shed 4 bases, with 14 bases lying between them. Germline V gene data show CDR1 as KGHSH and CDR2 as LQKENI. This CDR3 reads CASSSAQGGTGELFF. The CDR3 DNA is TGTGCCAGCTCATCAGCACAGGGCGGCACCGGGGAGCTGTTTTTT.

The sample holds one count of this clone. This rearrangement joins TRBV6-5 to TRBJ2-3, with 12 bases that match TRBD2. V was clipped by 2 bases and J by 7 bases; unmatched bases: 7. The CDR3 has 16 amino acids. Germline lookup yields CDR1 MNHEY and CDR2 SVGAGI. The DNA for the CDR3 is TGTGCCAGCAGTTACAGGCTAGCGGGGGGGCCGTATACGCAGTATTTT. Amino acids: CASSYRLAGGPYTQYF.

This chain connects TRBV7-6 to TRBJ2-3, with D possibly TRBD1 on 6 matching bases. The CDR3 runs to 12 residues. V was cut by 3 bases and J by 8 bases, with 9 bases left in between. Germline CDR1 and CDR2: SGHVS and FNYEAQ. DNA of the CDR3: TGTGCCAGCAGCTTCACAGGGCTTACGCAGTATTTT. Translating it yields CASSFTGLTQYF.

The chain links TRBV6-5 to TRBJ2-2; tentative D call: TRBD1 (6 bases). This CDR3 comprises 15 residues. Germline CDR1 is MNHEY and CDR2 is SVGAGI. Trimming pared 6 bases from V and 2 bases from J, leaving 13 bases between. CDR3: CASSSGTLNTGELFF. The CDR3 DNA reads as TGTGCCAGCAGCTCCGGGACACTCAACACCGGGGAGCTGTTTTTT.

The J gene is TRBJ1-1, the V gene TRBV6-5; D remains ambiguous. This CDR3 is 14 amino acids long. CDR1 is MNHEY and CDR2 is SVGAGI in the germline V gene. V was cut by 4 bases and J by 0 bases, with 9 bases left in between. CDR3: CASSSPTVNTEAFF. The CDR3, as DNA: TGTGCCAGCAGTTCACCGACGGTGAACACTGAAGCTTTCTTT.

This clone came up once. V and J are TRBV6-6 and TRBJ2-1; 11 nucleotides match TRBD2. Losses at the gene ends were 6 bases for V and 9 bases for J; bases not matched to a gene: 10. In germline, CDR1 is MNHNY, CDR2 SVGAGI (reference sequence). This CDR3 comprises 15 residues. The CDR3: CASRPTSGSPGEQFF. In DNA form, the CDR3 reads TGTGCCAGCAGGCCCACTAGCGGGAGTCCGGGTGAGCAGTTCTTC.

The chain uses TRBV2 and TRBJ1-2; no reliable D call. The CDR3 has 14 residues. The germline V and J ends were trimmed by 2 bases and 1 base, with 8 bases remaining between them. Germline V CDR1 and CDR2: SNHLY, FYNNEI. The chain's CDR3 is CASSERDFNYGYTF. The CDR3 DNA reads TGTGCCAGCAGTGAACGGGATTTTAACTATGGCTACACCTTC.

The chain combines TRBV7-9 with TRBJ2-2; a weak D match, TRBD2 (6 bases). Trimming took 3 bases from V and 6 from J, leaving 17 bases between them. The CDR3 spans 16 residues. CDR1 is SEHNR, CDR2 FQNEAQ, per germline (reference sequence). CDR3 sequence reads: CASSFLRQGGSGELFF. In DNA, the CDR3 is TGTGCCAGCAGCTTTCTCCGACAAGGAGGGTCCGGGGAGCTGTTTTTT.

This clone occurred once. The chain is built from TRBV6-6 and TRBJ1-1; 7 nucleotides line up with TRBD1. Germline lookup yields CDR1 MNHNY and CDR2 SVGAGI (reference sequence). Germline trimming cut 6 bases from V and 7 bases from J; bases unmatched to any gene: 5. This CDR3 has 12 amino acids. DNA of the CDR3: TGTGCCAGCAGAACCGGGACAGATGAAGCTTTCTTT. Translated, it gives CASRTGTDEAFF.

The table lists this clone with a few counts. Other nucleotide sequences in the sample specify the same CDR3. The V call is TRBV30, the J call TRBJ1-1, with D possibly matching TRBD1 (5 bases). The CDR3 is made up of 11 amino acids. Germline lookup yields CDR1 GTSNPN and CDR2 SVGIG (reference sequence). V was cut by 0 bases and J by 10 bases, with 9 bases left in between. CDR3 bases: TGTGCCTGGAGTGTGGGGGGACTAGCTTTCTTT. It encodes CAWSVGGLAFF.

In regard to this clone: Within the sample, other DNA sequences also encode this same CDR3. The CDR3 spells CASSLGGASDTQYF. The CDR3 nucleotides are TGCGCCAGCAGCTTGGGCGGGGCATCAGATACGCAGTATTTT. The V gene is TRBV5-1, the J gene TRBJ2-3; a weak D match, TRBD2 (6 bases). Trimming removed 0 bases at V and 4 bases at J, with 9 bases between. Germline V gene sequence: CDR1 SGHRS, CDR2 YFSETQ. The CDR3 spans 14 residues.

CDR3 bases: TGTGCCAGCATCCCGACGACCATGAACACTGAAGCTTTCTTT. Protein product: CASIPTTMNTEAFF. This chain joins TRBV21-1 and TRBJ1-1. TRBV21-1 counts as a pseudogene. The CDR3 loop spans 14 amino acids.

This rearrangement joins TRBV6-6 to TRBJ1-2; D gene unclear. Trimming removed 5 bases from V and 6 bases from J, with 7 bases in between. CDR3 length: 11 amino acids. Per the germline V gene, CDR1 is MNHNY and CDR2 is SVGAGI (reference sequence). The CDR3 is CASSLPHGYTF. The CDR3 DNA reads TGTGCCAGCAGTCTTCCGCATGGCTACACCTTC.

CDR3 loop: CASKKSSGATEAFF. CDR3 DNA: TGTGCCAGTAAAAAATCCAGTGGGGCCACTGAAGCTTTCTTT. The chain links TRBV19 to TRBJ1-1; TRBD1 is a possible D gene (5 bases). Deletions cut 7 bases from V and 4 bases from J, with 16 bases between. Looked up from germline, CDR1 is LNHDA and CDR2 is SQIVND (reference sequence). This CDR3 is 14 amino acids long.

This sequence joins TRBV15 and TRBJ2-7, with 8 bases matching TRBD1. The germline CDR1 and CDR2 sequences are LNHNV and YYDKDF (reference sequence). Trimming took 0 bases from V and 0 from J; bases not matched to a gene: 7. The CDR3 loop spans 17 amino acids. This chain's CDR3 is CATSREPGGTSSYEQYF. CDR3 sequence (DNA): TGTGCCACCAGCAGAGAGCCAGGGGGCACTAGCTCCTACGAGCAGTACTTC.